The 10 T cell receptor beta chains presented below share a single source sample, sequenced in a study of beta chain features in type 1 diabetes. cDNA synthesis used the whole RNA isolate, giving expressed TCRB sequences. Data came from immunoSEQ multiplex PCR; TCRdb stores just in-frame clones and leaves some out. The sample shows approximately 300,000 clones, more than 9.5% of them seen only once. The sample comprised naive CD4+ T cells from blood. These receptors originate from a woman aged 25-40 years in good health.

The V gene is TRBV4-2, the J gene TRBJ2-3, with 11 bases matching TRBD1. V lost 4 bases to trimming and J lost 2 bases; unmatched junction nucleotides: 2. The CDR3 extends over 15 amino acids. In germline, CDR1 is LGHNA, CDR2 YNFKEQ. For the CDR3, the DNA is TGTGCCAGCAGCCTGGGACAGGGGGTCACAGATACGCAGTATTTT. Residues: CASSLGQGVTDTQYF.

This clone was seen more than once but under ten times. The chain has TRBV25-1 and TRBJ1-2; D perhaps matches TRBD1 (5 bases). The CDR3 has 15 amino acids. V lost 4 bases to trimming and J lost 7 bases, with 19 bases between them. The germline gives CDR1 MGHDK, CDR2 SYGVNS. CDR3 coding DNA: TGTGCCAGCAGTGGACAGCCCTTGGTCGGAACTGGCTACACCTTC. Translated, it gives CASSGQPLVGTGYTF.

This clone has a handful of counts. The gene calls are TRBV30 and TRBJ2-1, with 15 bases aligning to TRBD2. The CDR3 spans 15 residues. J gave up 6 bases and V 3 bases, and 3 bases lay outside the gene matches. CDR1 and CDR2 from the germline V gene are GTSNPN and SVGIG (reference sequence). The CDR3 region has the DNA TGTGCCTGGAGCCGGACTAGCGGGAGGGCCAATGAGCAGTTCTTC. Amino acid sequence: CAWSRTSGRANEQFF. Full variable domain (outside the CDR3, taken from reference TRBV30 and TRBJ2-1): SQTIHQWPATLVQPVGSPLSLECTVEGTSNPNLYWYRQAAGRGLQLLFYSVGIGQISSEVPQNLSASRPQDRQFILSSKKLLLSDSGFYLCAWSRTSGRANEQFFGPGTRLTVL.

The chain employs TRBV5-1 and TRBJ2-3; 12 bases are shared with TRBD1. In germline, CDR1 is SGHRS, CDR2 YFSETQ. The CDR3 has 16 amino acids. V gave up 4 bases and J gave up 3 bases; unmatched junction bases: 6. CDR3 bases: TGCGCCAGCAGCACCGGGACAGGGGGCGCAACAGATACGCAGTATTTT. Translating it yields CASSTGTGGATDTQYF.

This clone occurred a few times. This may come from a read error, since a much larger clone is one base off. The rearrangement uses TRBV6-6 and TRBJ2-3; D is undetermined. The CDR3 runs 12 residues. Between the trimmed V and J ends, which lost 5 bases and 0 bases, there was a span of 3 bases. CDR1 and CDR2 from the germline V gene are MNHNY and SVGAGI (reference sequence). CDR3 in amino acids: CASSPSTDTQYF. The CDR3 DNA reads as TGTGCCAGCAGTCCTAGCACAGATACGCAGTATTTT.

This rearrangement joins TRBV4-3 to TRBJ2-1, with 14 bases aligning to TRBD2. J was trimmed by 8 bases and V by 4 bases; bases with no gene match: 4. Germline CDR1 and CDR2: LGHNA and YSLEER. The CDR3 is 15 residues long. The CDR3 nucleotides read TGCGCCAGCAGCCGACTAGCGGGAGGGGGGGATGAGCAGTTCTTC. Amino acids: CASSRLAGGGDEQFF.

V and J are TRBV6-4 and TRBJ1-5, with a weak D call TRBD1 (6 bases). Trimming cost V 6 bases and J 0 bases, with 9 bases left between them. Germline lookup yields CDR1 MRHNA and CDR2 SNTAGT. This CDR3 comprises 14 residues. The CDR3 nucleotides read TGTGCCAGCAGCCAGGGGCATAGCAATCAGCCCCAGCATTTT. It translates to CASSQGHSNQPQHF.

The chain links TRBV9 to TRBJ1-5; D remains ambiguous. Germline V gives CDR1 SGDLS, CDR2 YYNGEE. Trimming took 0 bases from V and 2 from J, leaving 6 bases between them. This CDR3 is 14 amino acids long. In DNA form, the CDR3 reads TGTGCCAGCAGCGTAGGAGTGGGCAATCAGCCCCAGCATTTT. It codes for CASSVGVGNQPQHF.

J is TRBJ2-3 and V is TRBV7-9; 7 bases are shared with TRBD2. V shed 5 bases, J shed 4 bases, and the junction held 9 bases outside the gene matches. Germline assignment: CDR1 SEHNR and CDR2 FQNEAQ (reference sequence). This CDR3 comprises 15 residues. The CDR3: CASSPPGLRSDTQYF. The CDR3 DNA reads TGTGCCAGCAGCCCACCGGGACTACGGTCAGATACGCAGTATTTT. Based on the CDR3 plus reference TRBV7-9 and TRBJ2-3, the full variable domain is DTGVSQNPRHKITKRGQNVTFRCDPISEHNRLYWYRQTLGQGPEFLTYFQNEAQLEKSRLLSDRFSAERPKGSFSTLEIQRTEQGDSAMYLCASSPPGLRSDTQYFGPGTRLTVL.

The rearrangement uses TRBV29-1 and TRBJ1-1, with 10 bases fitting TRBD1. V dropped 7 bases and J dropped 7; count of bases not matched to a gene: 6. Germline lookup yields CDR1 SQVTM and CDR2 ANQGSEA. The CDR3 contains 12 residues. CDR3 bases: TGCAGCGGAGGGACAGGGGCCGGTGAAGCTTTCTTT. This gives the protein CSGGTGAGEAFF.